These 31 T cell receptor beta chains were sequenced from one sample in a study of T-cell reconstitution after alpha-beta-depleted transplantation in children. Construction of the TCRbeta library involved unique molecular identifiers. MiXCR was run by TCRdb on the PCR reads, yielding one entry per CDR3 protein. The sample records 250,000 to 350,000 distinct CDR3 sequences, more than 8% being singletons. The sequencing here drew on PBMCs from the stem cell graft donor, taken from the stem cell graft. Receptor source: a human donor who donated a stem cell graft to a child with SCID.

This clonotype has just a few counts. Because the CDR3's place on the DNA is in doubt, the DNA is left out and the CDR3 is given as listed by TCRdb. This chain links TRBV12-3 or TRBV12-4 with TRBJ1-5; the tabulated D call, TRBD1, remains unverified against the DNA. The CDR3 adds up to 14 amino acids, both ends counted. The CDR3 reads CASSFRFGDQPQHF.

This clonotype appeared a few times. V is TRBV2 and J is TRBJ2-1; D is possibly TRBD1 or TRBD2 (6 bases each). V was cut by 1 base and J by 8 bases, with 33 bases left in between. Germline values: CDR1 SNHLY, CDR2 FYNNEI. There are 21 residues in the CDR3. CDR3 nucleotides: TGTGCCAGCAGTGAAGTGGCGTGGGGGTTGGGGGGCATAGAGACTTACGATGAGCAGTTCTTC. Protein product: CASSEVAWGLGGIETYDEQFF.

This sequence joins TRBV10-3 and TRBJ2-3; 10 positions match TRBD1. The V gene end was trimmed by 6 bases and the J gene end by 5 bases; junction bases not matched to a gene: 8. Germline V CDR1 and CDR2: ENHRY, SYGVKD. This CDR3 is built from 15 residues. The CDR3 is CAISLGTGERDTQYF. CDR3 nucleotide sequence: TGTGCCATCAGCCTCGGGACAGGGGAACGAGATACGCAGTATTTT.

The chain carries TRBV12-3 or TRBV12-4 and TRBJ2-1, with a possible D match to TRBD1 (6 bases). The V gene lost 6 bases and the J gene lost 9 bases, with 27 bases spanning the gap. The CDR3 sequence is 17 residues long. CDR3 region: CASSPVTPGAPSSEQFF. The CDR3 nucleotides are TGTGCCAGCAGCCCGGTCACCCCAGGGGCGCCCAGCAGTGAGCAGTTCTTC.

This clonotype was detected a few times. The V and J genes are TRBV12-3 or TRBV12-4 and TRBJ1-2; TRBD1 might be the D (5 bases). The CDR3 has 15 amino acids. V lost 6 bases to trimming and J lost 8 bases, with 22 bases between them. Written as DNA, the CDR3 is TGTGCCAGCAGAGAACTTGGACACGACTCTATGGGCTACACCTTC. Protein sequence: CASRELGHDSMGYTF.

The rearrangement links TRBV5-1 to TRBJ2-5; perhaps TRBD1 as D (6 bases). CDR1 SGHRS and CDR2 YFSETQ come from the germline V gene. The CDR3 consists of 16 residues. Between the trimmed V and J ends, which lost 1 base and 0 bases, there was a span of 13 bases. The CDR3 bases are TGCGCCAGCAGCTTGTATCAGGGGTCGTACCAAGAGACCCAGTACTTC. This sequence encodes CASSLYQGSYQETQYF.

In this sample, this clonotype turned up a few times. For the CDR3, the DNA is TGTGCCAGCAGCCTTGGACAGACCACTGAAGCTTTCTTT. Its protein product is CASSLGQTTEAFF. The chain combines TRBV7-3 with TRBJ1-1, with D possibly matching TRBD1 (6 bases). This CDR3 is 13 amino acids long. V was cut by 5 bases and J by 4 bases, with 11 bases left in between. Germline values: CDR1 SGHTA, CDR2 FQGTGA.

The chain employs TRBV16 and TRBJ2-1; 8 positions agree with TRBD1. Unmatched junction bases numbered 8, after V lost 1 base and J lost 9 bases. Germline CDR1 is KGHSY and CDR2 is FQNENV. The CDR3 extends over 15 amino acids. CDR3 sequence (DNA): TGTGCCAGCAGCCAATTCACAGGGGGACGGGGTGAGCAGTTCTTC. Translating gives CASSQFTGGRGEQFF.

Of note for this clonotype: A clone one base away is much larger, so this may be a read error. The CDR3 bases are TGTGCCAGCAGTTTTAAGAACACCGGGGAGCTGTTTTTT. It codes for CASSFKNTGELFF. The chain joins TRBV12-3 or TRBV12-4 to TRBJ2-2; the D is unclear. The CDR3 is 13 amino acids. V lost 3 bases and J lost 1, with 3 bases in between.

This clonotype was seen only a few times. The V and J genes are TRBV5-1 and TRBJ1-1, with D tentatively TRBD1 (6 bases). Trimming stripped 2 bases from V and 8 bases from J, with 19 bases between. CDR1 is SGHRS, CDR2 YFSETQ, per germline. The CDR3 spans 15 residues. The CDR3 nucleotides are TGCGCCAGCAGCTTTTGGGAAGGGGGGATTCTAGAAGCTTTCTTT. Translating it yields CASSFWEGGILEAFF. The full variable domain, in which reference TRBV5-1 and TRBJ1-1 provide the parts outside the CDR3, is KAGVTQTPRYLIKTRGQQVTLSCSPISGHRSVSWYQQTPGQGLQFLFEYFSETQRNKGNFPGRFSGRQFSNSRSEMNVSTLELGDSALYLCASSFWEGGILEAFFGQGTRLTVV.

This clonotype was counted many times. CDR3 amino acids: CASSAPGGAGELFF. The CDR3 nucleotides read TGTGCCAGCAGCGCACCGGGGGGGGCCGGGGAGCTGTTTTTT. The V and J genes are TRBV9 and TRBJ2-2, with TRBD2 matching 8 bases. The ends lost 3 bases at V and 6 bases at J; junction bases unmatched: 4. The CDR3 spans 14 residues. In germline, CDR1 is SGDLS, CDR2 YYNGEE.

This chain links TRBV20-1 with TRBJ2-1; 9 bases are a match to TRBD1. This CDR3 comprises 14 residues. V lost 5 bases and J lost 1; bases outside the gene matches: 3. Germline loops: CDR1 DFQATT, CDR2 SNEGSKA (reference sequence). CDR3: CSALQGASYNEQFF. The CDR3 coding sequence is TGCAGTGCTTTACAGGGGGCGTCCTACAATGAGCAGTTCTTC.

In its sample, this clonotype was seen a few times. This chain joins TRBV5-8 and TRBJ2-2, with D maybe TRBD1 (6 bases). Trimming left V 4 bases short and J 4 bases short, with 14 bases between. This CDR3 spans 15 amino acids. Germline-derived CDR1 and CDR2 are SGHTS and YDEGEE. The CDR3 region has the DNA TGTGCCAGCAGCGCAGGGGCCCCGGGCACCGGGGAGCTGTTTTTT. This sequence encodes CASSAGAPGTGELFF. Complete variable domain (other parts from reference TRBV5-8 and TRBJ2-2): EAGVTQSPTHLIKTRGQQATLRCSPISGHTSVYWYQQALGLGLQFLLWYDEGEERNRGNFPPRFSGRQFPNYSSELNVNALELEDSALYLCASSAGAPGTGELFFGEGSRLTVL.

This clonotype has just a few counts. CDR3 sequence reads: CASSHKDRMNTEAFF. CDR3 nucleotides: TGTGCCAGCAGCCACAAAGACAGGATGAACACTGAAGCTTTCTTT. The chain employs TRBV3-1 and TRBJ1-1; a weak D match, TRBD1 (6 bases). The length of the CDR3 is 15 residues. V was trimmed by 3 bases and J by 0 bases, leaving 11 bases between them. CDR1 LGHDT and CDR2 YNNKEL come from the germline V gene (reference sequence).

This clonotype appeared a few times. V gene TRBV20-1 combines with J gene TRBJ1-5; possibly TRBD1 for D (6 bases). Germline V gives CDR1 DFQATT, CDR2 SNEGSKA (reference sequence). Deletions cut 5 bases from V and 8 bases from J, with 16 bases between. There are 13 residues in the CDR3. The CDR3 nucleotides read TGCAGTGCTTCCGGACAGACAATCGAGCCCCAGCATTTT. Amino acids: CSASGQTIEPQHF.

This clonotype was detected only a few times. The chain has TRBV7-9 and TRBJ2-7; possibly TRBD1 or TRBD2 for D (5 bases each). The V gene's germline CDR1 is SEHNR and CDR2 FQNEAQ (reference sequence). The CDR3 is 14 amino acids. Trimming pared 7 bases from V and 3 bases from J, leaving 16 bases between. CDR3 sequence: CASTPWGNGYEQYF. The CDR3 bases are TGTGCCAGCACCCCCTGGGGGAACGGCTACGAGCAGTACTTC.

The chain carries TRBV5-5 and TRBJ2-7; D tentatively fits TRBD1 or TRBD2 (5 bases each). V dropped 3 bases and J dropped 6 bases, with 16 bases sitting between them. This CDR3 is 14 amino acids long. Germline CDR1 and CDR2: SGHKS and YYEKEE (reference sequence). The CDR3 sequence is CASSSGTKSGEQYF. The CDR3 region has the DNA TGTGCCAGCAGCTCGGGGACGAAATCGGGCGAGCAGTACTTC.

This clonotype has at least ten counts. The chain uses TRBV7-8 and TRBJ1-2, with D possibly being TRBD1 (6 bases). Germline values: CDR1 SGHVS, CDR2 FQNEAQ. There are 14 residues in the CDR3. V was cut by 1 base and J by 2 bases, with 8 bases left in between. In nucleotides, the CDR3 is TGTGCCAGCAGCTTAGACGGGACAAACTATGGCTACACCTTC. Amino acid sequence: CASSLDGTNYGYTF. The full variable domain, completed using reference TRBV7-8 and TRBJ1-2, is GAGVSQSPRYKVAKRGQDVALRCDPISGHVSLFWYQQALGQGPEFLTYFQNEAQLDKSGLPSDRFFAERPEGSVSTLKIQRTQQEDSAVYLCASSLDGTNYGYTFGSGTRLTVV.

This clonotype has ten or more counts. The V gene is TRBV4-2, the J gene TRBJ2-5; possible D gene TRBD1, 6 bases. Looked up from germline, CDR1 is LGHNA and CDR2 is YNFKEQ. V lost 5 bases to trimming and J lost 0 bases, with 10 bases between them. CDR3 length: 14 residues. The CDR3 coding sequence is TGTGCCAGCAGCTTACGACAGGACCAAGAGACCCAGTACTTC. Its translation is CASSLRQDQETQYF.

This clonotype was seen more than once but under ten times. The rearrangement links TRBV9 to TRBJ2-3; D could derive from TRBD1 or TRBD2 (6 bases each). The CDR3 length is 16 residues. V dropped 0 bases and J dropped 0 bases, with 11 bases sitting between them. Germline CDR1 SGDLS, CDR2 YYNGEE. In nucleotides, the CDR3 is TGTGCCAGCAGCGTAGATATAGGGGGGAGCACAGATACGCAGTATTTT. Translation gives CASSVDIGGSTDTQYF.

This rearrangement joins TRBV7-2 to TRBJ2-1; TRBD2 agrees at 8 bases. CDR3 length: 16 residues. Trimming removed 5 bases from V and 6 bases from J; junction bases left unmatched: 12. Germline lookup yields CDR1 SGHTA and CDR2 FQGNSA. CDR3 region: CASSLFRTSPVNEQFF. The CDR3 DNA is TGTGCCAGCAGCCTCTTCCGGACTAGCCCCGTCAATGAGCAGTTCTTC. Looking up the rest from reference TRBV7-2 and TRBJ2-1 gives the full variable domain: GAGVSQSPSNKVTEKGKDVELRCDPISGHTALYWYRQSLGQGLEFLIYFQGNSAPDKSGLPSDRFSAERTGGSVSTLTIQRTQQEDSAVYLCASSLFRTSPVNEQFFGPGTRLTVL.

This clonotype has just a few counts. V gene TRBV12-3 or TRBV12-4 combines with J gene TRBJ2-5; 10 bases align to TRBD2. The CDR3 is 16 residues long. Trimming at V came to 2 bases and at J to 1 base, leaving 4 bases not matched to a gene. The CDR3 reads CASSLLAGALQETQYF. Written as DNA, the CDR3 is TGTGCCAGCAGTTTACTAGCGGGGGCCCTCCAAGAGACCCAGTACTTC.

This rearrangement joins TRBV29-1 to TRBJ1-2; D is ambiguous. From germline, CDR1 is SQVTM and CDR2 ANQGSEA. V gave up 3 bases and J gave up 2 bases, with 10 bases separating them. CDR3 length: 13 amino acids. CDR3 amino acids: CSVESSGNYGYTF. As DNA, the CDR3 is TGCAGCGTTGAGAGCAGTGGAAACTATGGCTACACCTTC.

This chain uses TRBV10-1 with TRBJ2-1, with D tentatively TRBD2 (5 bases). The V gene's germline CDR1 is WNHNN and CDR2 SYGVQD (reference sequence). Trimming took 6 bases from V and 5 from J, leaving 14 bases between them. CDR3 length: 14 amino acids. The CDR3 nucleotides read TGCGCCAGCAGCCGGGGTACCGCAGACAATGAGCAGTTCTTC. It translates to CASSRGTADNEQFF.

This clonotype was observed a handful of times. J is TRBJ1-5 and V is TRBV5-1; D remains unclear. This CDR3 region has 15 residues. Trimming pared 0 bases from V and 5 bases from J, leaving 12 bases between. Looked up from germline, CDR1 is SGHRS and CDR2 is YFSETQ. The CDR3 spells CASSLGSGEYQPQHF. As DNA, the CDR3 is TGCGCCAGCAGCTTGGGTTCCGGGGAGTATCAGCCCCAGCATTTT.

This clonotype was observed at least ten times. The CDR3 DNA reads as TGTGCCAGCAGCCCAAACAAGGGTACGAATGAGCAGTTCTTC. Translating it yields CASSPNKGTNEQFF. V gene TRBV11-3 combines with J gene TRBJ2-1, with D hard to call. V was shortened by 5 bases and J by 7 bases, with 15 bases between the two germline ends. CDR3 size: 14 residues. Germline CDR1 SGHNT, CDR2 YENEEA. Supplemented by reference TRBV11-3 and TRBJ2-1, the full variable domain reads EAGVVQSPRYKIIEKKQPVAFWCNPISGHNTLYWYLQNLGQGPELLIRYENEEAVDDSQLPKDRFSAERLKGVDSTLKIQPAELGDSAVYLCASSPNKGTNEQFFGPGTRLTVL.

V usage is TRBV7-9 and J usage is TRBJ2-5; D call uncertain. Per the germline V gene, CDR1 is SEHNR and CDR2 is FQNEAQ (reference sequence). The CDR3 spans 14 residues. V was trimmed by 2 bases and J by 2 bases, leaving 9 bases between them. CDR3 region: CASSLSAEQETQYF. CDR3 DNA sequence: TGTGCCAGCAGCTTATCTGCAGAGCAAGAGACCCAGTACTTC.

CDR3: CASSARTGRPGANVLTF. The CDR3 DNA is TGTGCCAGCAGCGCCAGGACAGGGAGGCCTGGGGCCAACGTCCTGACTTTC. The chain couples TRBV5-7 to TRBJ2-6; TRBD1 matches at 8 bases. TRBV5-7 counts as an open reading frame of uncertain function. J was trimmed by 2 bases and V by 4 bases; bases with no gene match: 8. This CDR3 comprises 17 residues.

The V gene is TRBV7-6, the J gene TRBJ1-1, with 7 bases aligning to TRBD1. The junction had 3 bases not matched to a gene; V was cut back by 1 base and J by 7 bases. In germline, CDR1 is SGHVS, CDR2 FNYEAQ. The CDR3 covers 13 residues. The CDR3 nucleotides read TGTGCCAGCAGCTTAGTACAGGGGAGTGAAGCTTTCTTT. As protein: CASSLVQGSEAFF.

The V gene is TRBV12-5, the J gene TRBJ2-7, with D perhaps matching TRBD1 (6 bases). V lost 7 bases to trimming and J lost 2 bases, with 15 bases between them. The length of the CDR3 is 14 residues. Germline V gene data show CDR1 as LGHNT and CDR2 as FRNRAP. CDR3 sequence reads: CASDQRDKAYEQYF. The CDR3 nucleotides are TGTGCTAGTGATCAACGGGACAAAGCCTACGAGCAGTACTTC.

The V gene is TRBV29-1, the J gene TRBJ1-1; unclear D gene. This CDR3 contains 15 residues. Germline CDR1 reads SQVTM; CDR2 reads ANQGSEA. The V end was cut by 5 bases, the J end by 0 bases, with 16 bases between. In DNA form, the CDR3 reads TGCAGCGTTTTGTGGCTTCAAGGGATGAACACTGAAGCTTTCTTT. It specifies CSVLWLQGMNTEAFF.